The 16 T cell receptor beta chains in this list originate from one sample, sequenced in a study of cytomegalovirus exposure and HLA in healthy donors. PCR involved 60 Vbeta and 13 Jbeta primers. Repertoires were generated with immunoSEQ multiplex PCR, while TCRdb's copy carries only in-frame clones and drops some. This table has 150,000 to 200,000 clones, about 77% appearing once. Source material: PBMCs. The receptor source for this set is a male donor in good health and CMV-seropositive.

The chain couples TRBV30 to TRBJ1-2; 9 bases line up with TRBD1. CDR3 length: 16 amino acids. Germline V gene data show CDR1 as GTSNPN and CDR2 as SVGIG (reference sequence). The junction had 14 bases not matched to a gene; V was cut back by 1 base and J by 8 bases. The CDR3 here is CAWSGTDRGIVEGYTF. CDR3 coding DNA: TGTGCCTGGAGTGGTACGGACAGGGGTATAGTAGAGGGCTACACCTTC.

This chain uses TRBV5-1 with TRBJ2-3; TRBD1 might be the D (5 bases). V was trimmed by 5 bases and J by 1 base, leaving 5 bases between them. Germline loops: CDR1 SGHRS, CDR2 YFSETQ. CDR3 size: 12 residues. The CDR3 region is CASRQGTDTQYF. CDR3 DNA sequence: TGCGCCAGCAGACAGGGCACAGATACGCAGTATTTT.

Comment on this clone: Sequence at one end of the junction differs from germline and may be a read error. This chain joins TRBV7-9 and TRBJ2-3, with D possibly being TRBD2 (6 bases). This CDR3 has 15 amino acids. Germline-derived CDR1 and CDR2 are SEHNR and FQNEAQ (reference sequence). CDR3 DNA sequence: TGTTCCAGCAGCCCCGACGGGGGAAGCACAGATACGCAGTATTTT. This gives the protein CSSSPDGGSTDTQYF. The variable domain in full, completed from reference TRBV7-9 and TRBJ2-3, reads DTGVSQNPRHKITKRGQNVTFRCDPISEHNRLYWYRQTLGQGPEFLTYFQNEAQLEKSRLLSDRFSAERPKGSFSTLEIQRTEQGDSAMYLCSSSPDGGSTDTQYFGPGTRLTVL.

This chain connects TRBV9 to TRBJ2-2; possibly TRBD1 for D (5 bases). Deletions cut 4 bases from V and 6 bases from J, with 22 bases between. CDR1 and CDR2 (germline): SGDLS, YYNGEE. CDR3 length equals 17 residues. CDR3 sequence: CASSPKPDSLISGELFF. CDR3 nucleotides: TGTGCCAGCAGCCCCAAACCCGACAGCCTCATATCCGGGGAGCTGTTTTTT. Full variable domain (remainder filled in from reference TRBV9 and TRBJ2-2): DSGVTQTPKHLITATGQRVTLRCSPRSGDLSVYWYQQSLDQGLQFLIQYYNGEERAKGNILERFSAQQFPDLHSELNLSSLELGDSALYFCASSPKPDSLISGELFFGEGSRLTVL.

The rearrangement uses TRBV4-2 and TRBJ1-1, with TRBD1 identical over 10 bases. V lost 5 bases and J lost 0; bases outside the gene matches: 6. The germline gives CDR1 LGHNA, CDR2 YNFKEQ. The CDR3 length is 16 residues. The CDR3 region has the DNA TGTGCCAGCAGCTATGGGACAGGGGCCGTGAACACTGAAGCTTTCTTT. It yields the protein CASSYGTGAVNTEAFF.

The genes are TRBV19 and TRBJ1-6; no clear D gene. Germline V CDR1 and CDR2: LNHDA, SQIVND (reference sequence). The CDR3 covers 17 residues. V was clipped by 0 bases and J by 0 bases, with 9 bases between them. The CDR3 DNA reads as TGTGCCAGTAGTATAGATCTTGGGAGCTCCTATAATTCACCCCTCCACTTT. Residues: CASSIDLGSSYNSPLHF.

The genes are TRBV5-5 and TRBJ2-4; perhaps TRBD2 as D (6 bases). CDR3 length equals 14 residues. Germline V gene data show CDR1 as SGHKS and CDR2 as YYEKEE (reference sequence). V gave up 3 bases and J gave up 6 bases, with 13 bases separating them. CDR3 DNA: TGTGCCAGCAGCTCCACAGGAGGGCCAAACATTCAGTACTTC. Encoded protein: CASSSTGGPNIQYF.

The gene calls are TRBV19 and TRBJ2-2; 9 bases match TRBD1. This CDR3 region has 16 residues. V trimming: 3 bases; J trimming: 3 bases; junction bases outside the gene matches: 5. The germline V gene encodes CDR1 LNHDA and CDR2 SQIVND (reference sequence). CDR3 coding DNA: TGTGCCAGTAGTATTCGAAGGACAGGGGACACCGGGGAGCTGTTTTTT. Protein: CASSIRRTGDTGELFF.

The chain carries TRBV7-6 and TRBJ2-2, with a possible D match to TRBD1 (5 bases). Germline CDR1 and CDR2: SGHVS and FNYEAQ. The CDR3 sequence is 14 residues long. Trimming shortened V by 5 bases and J by 1 base, and 8 bases separated the two germline ends. CDR3 loop: CASSVRVNTGELFF. The CDR3 nucleotides read TGTGCCAGCAGCGTCAGGGTGAACACCGGGGAGCTGTTTTTT. Using reference TRBV7-6 and TRBJ2-2 for the parts outside the CDR3, the full variable domain is GAGVSQSPRYKVTKRGQDVALRCDPISGHVSLYWYRQALGQGPEFLTYFNYEAQQDKSGLPNDRFSAERPEGSISTLTIQRTEQRDSAMYRCASSVRVNTGELFFGEGSRLTVL.

V is TRBV11-2 and J is TRBJ2-2; D unclear. The germline CDR1 and CDR2 sequences are SGHAT and FQNNGV. The CDR3 totals 11 residues. Trimming took 6 bases from V and 5 from J, leaving 4 bases between them. CDR3: CASSPTGELFF. The CDR3 DNA reads as TGTGCCAGCAGTCCGACCGGGGAGCTGTTTTTT.

The genes are TRBV10-1 and TRBJ2-6; D is undetermined. CDR1 and CDR2 (germline): WNHNN, SYGVQD (reference sequence). CDR3 length equals 15 residues. The germline V and J ends were trimmed by 3 bases and 1 base, with 7 bases remaining between them. CDR3 sequence reads: CASSEGDSGANVLTF. CDR3 in DNA: TGCGCCAGCAGTGAAGGAGATTCTGGGGCCAACGTCCTGACTTTC.

In its sample, this clone was seen once. The chain combines TRBV30 with TRBJ2-2; TRBD2 agrees at 13 bases. Trimming removed 4 bases from V and 8 bases from J; junction bases left unmatched: 7. Germline-derived CDR1 and CDR2 are GTSNPN and SVGIG (reference sequence). This CDR3 contains 15 residues. The CDR3 region is CAWKLAGGPVGELFF. CDR3 DNA: TGTGCCTGGAAACTAGCGGGGGGGCCGGTGGGGGAGCTGTTTTTT.

The chain links TRBV7-6 to TRBJ1-1; D may be TRBD1 (5 bases). Trimming stripped 0 bases from V and 6 bases from J, with 8 bases between. The CDR3 is made up of 13 amino acids. The germline V gene encodes CDR1 SGHVS and CDR2 FNYEAQ. The CDR3 bases are TGTGCCAGCAGCTTAGCGCCACAGGCTGAAGCTTTCTTT. It specifies CASSLAPQAEAFF. Full variable domain (remainder filled in from reference TRBV7-6 and TRBJ1-1): GAGVSQSPRYKVTKRGQDVALRCDPISGHVSLYWYRQALGQGPEFLTYFNYEAQQDKSGLPNDRFSAERPEGSISTLTIQRTEQRDSAMYRCASSLAPQAEAFFGQGTRLTVV.

J is TRBJ2-7 and V is TRBV7-2; a weak D match, TRBD2 (6 bases). The germline V gene encodes CDR1 SGHTA and CDR2 FQGNSA. V lost 6 bases, J lost 2 bases, and 14 bases lay in between. The CDR3 has 14 amino acids. The CDR3, as DNA: TGTGCCAGCAGGACGTGGAGGGTAACCTACGAGCAGTACTTC. It codes for CASRTWRVTYEQYF.

The genes are TRBV30 and TRBJ2-1; the match to TRBD2 covers 9 bases. Germline V lookup: CDR1 GTSNPN, CDR2 SVGIG (reference sequence). The CDR3 has 16 amino acids. The trim removed 3 bases at V and 1 base at J, leaving 7 bases unmatched. The CDR3 is CAWSWSGGPSYNEQFF. In DNA form, the CDR3 reads TGTGCCTGGAGCTGGAGCGGGGGGCCGTCCTACAATGAGCAGTTCTTC. The variable domain in full, with the rest retrieved from reference TRBV30 and TRBJ2-1, is SQTIHQWPATLVQPVGSPLSLECTVEGTSNPNLYWYRQAAGRGLQLLFYSVGIGQISSEVPQNLSASRPQDRQFILSSKKLLLSDSGFYLCAWSWSGGPSYNEQFFGPGTRLTVL.

This clone came up once. V gene TRBV29-1 combines with J gene TRBJ2-1; possible D gene TRBD1, 5 bases. V was trimmed by 3 bases and J by 3 bases, leaving 9 bases between them. This CDR3 has 13 amino acids. CDR1 is SQVTM, CDR2 ANQGSEA, per germline. The CDR3 DNA is TGCAGCGTTGACCAGGGATACTACAATGAGCAGTTCTTC. Translating it yields CSVDQGYYNEQFF.